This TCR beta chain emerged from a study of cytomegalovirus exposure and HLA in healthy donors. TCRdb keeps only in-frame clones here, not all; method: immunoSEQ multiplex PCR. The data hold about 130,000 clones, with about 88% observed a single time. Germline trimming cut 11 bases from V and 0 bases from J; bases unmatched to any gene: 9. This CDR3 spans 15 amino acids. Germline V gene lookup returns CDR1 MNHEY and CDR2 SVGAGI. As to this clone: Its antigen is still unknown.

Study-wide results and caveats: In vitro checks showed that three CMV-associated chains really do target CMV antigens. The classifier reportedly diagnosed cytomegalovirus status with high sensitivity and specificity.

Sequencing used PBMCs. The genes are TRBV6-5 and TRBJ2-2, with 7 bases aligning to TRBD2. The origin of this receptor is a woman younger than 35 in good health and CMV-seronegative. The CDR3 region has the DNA TGTGCCGTCCGGACTGGGGGGGCGAACACCGGGGAGCTGTTTTTT. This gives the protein CAVRTGGANTGELFF.